The table lists the clone carrying this T cell receptor beta chain with many counts. The antigen remains undetermined. Time point meaning: persistent/refractory GD, antithyroid drugs over 5 years with positive TRAb. Making the TCR library involved RNA that had been extracted from PBMCs. Arm-PCR of CDR3 regions and iRepertoire HTBI primers were the basis on which TCR beta libraries were built. TCRdb called the multiplex PCR reads again in MiXCR, with one record for every CDR3 protein. The data contain roughly 500,000 distinct CDR3 sequences, around 20% of them singletons. The sample is drawn from a study of regulatory T cells in long-lasting Graves disease. Whole-study context: Those with persistent Graves' disease had received antithyroid drugs for over 5 years with positive TSH receptor antibodies. Study observations and caveats: The study found persistent patients shared more public clonotypes (approximately 2,700) than new patients (nearly 1,000).

Looked up from germline, CDR1 is ENHRY and CDR2 is SYGVKD. Losses at the gene ends were 0 bases for V and 8 bases for J; bases not matched to a gene: 8. CDR3 size: 15 residues. Sequencing used peripheral blood mononuclear cells (PBMCs), obtained when the disease was refractory, from a patient treated with antithyroid drugs. The chain is built from TRBV10-3 and TRBJ1-1, with 8 bases aligning to TRBD1. This sequence originates from a female donor with Graves disease. CDR3 loop: CAISESGQGVGEAFF. For the CDR3, the DNA is TGTGCCATCAGTGAGTCCGGACAGGGCGTCGGGGAAGCTTTCTTT.